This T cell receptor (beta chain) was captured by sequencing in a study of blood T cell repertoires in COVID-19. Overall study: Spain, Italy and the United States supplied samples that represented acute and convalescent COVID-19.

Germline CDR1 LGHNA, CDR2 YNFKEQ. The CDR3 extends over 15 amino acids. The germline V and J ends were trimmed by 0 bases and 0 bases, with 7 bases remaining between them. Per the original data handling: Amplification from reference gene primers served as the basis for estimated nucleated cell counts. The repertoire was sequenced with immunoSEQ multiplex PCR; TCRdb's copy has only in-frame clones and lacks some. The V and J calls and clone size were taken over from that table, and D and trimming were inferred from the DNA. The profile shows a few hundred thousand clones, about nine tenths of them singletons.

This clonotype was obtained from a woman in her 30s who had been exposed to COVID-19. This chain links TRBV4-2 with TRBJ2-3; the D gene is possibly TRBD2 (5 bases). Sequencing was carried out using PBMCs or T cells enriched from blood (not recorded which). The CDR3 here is CASSQEPGSTDTQYF. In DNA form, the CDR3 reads TGTGCCAGCAGCCAAGAGCCGGGGAGCACAGATACGCAGTATTTT.